This T cell receptor beta chain is drawn from a study of blood T cell repertoires in COVID-19. The CDR3 covers 16 residues. The V gene lost 3 bases and the J gene lost 2 bases, with 14 bases spanning the gap. CDR1 and CDR2 (germline): SGHAT, FQNNGV. Measured with immunoSEQ multiplex PCR; TCRdb has only the in-frame clones, and not every one. Here the sample spans 260,000 or so clones, approximately 80% being singletons. V is TRBV11-2 and J is TRBJ2-1, with TRBD2 as a possible D gene (6 bases). The material sequenced was peripheral blood. This receptor was taken from a human donor in a cohort sampled during active COVID-19. CDR3: CASSFRGDSAYNEQFF. The CDR3 DNA sequence: TGTGCCAGCAGCTTTCGCGGGGATTCGGCCTACAATGAGCAGTTCTTC.